The rows below give T cell receptor beta chains drawn from one sample of a study of blood T cell repertoires in COVID-19. Sequencing used immunoSEQ multiplex PCR; TCRdb keeps in-frame clones, though not all of them. The data contain 75,000 to 90,000 clones, more than 75% of them singletons. The sample taken for sequencing was peripheral blood. The receptors stem from a man older than 75 with active or convalescent COVID-19. Both conserved end residues are part of each CDR3. Fields, in order: D gene, clone size, J gene, V gene, CDR3 DNA, CDR3 protein. D genes are given only for firm matches. Size tells how often a clone was seen (once, few, many) or the class of an expanded clone, and some rows leave it out.

>-|-|TRBJ1-6|TRBV5-1
TGCGCCAGCAGCACGGACAGCATAAATTCACCCCTCCACTTT
CASSTDSINSPLHF
>TRBD1|-|TRBJ1-2|TRBV10-3
TGTGCCATCCGAAAAGGGACAGGGGATGGCTATGGCTACACCTTC
CAIRKGTGDGYGYTF
>TRBD1|once|TRBJ2-2|TRBV5-5
TGTGCCAGCAGCTGGACAGGGAACACCGGGGAGCTGTTTTTT
CASSWTGNTGELFF
>TRBD2|once|TRBJ2-3|TRBV3-1/TRBV3-2
TGTGCCAGCAGCCAAGATTTGAAAGCGGGAGGGCAGGCCGATACGCAGTATTTT
CASSQDLKAGGQADTQYF
>TRBD2|-|TRBJ2-3|TRBV28
TGTGCCAGCAGTTTATATGGACTAGCGGACACAGATACGCAGTATTTT
CASSLYGLADTDTQYF
>-|-|TRBJ1-5|TRBV29-1
TGCAGCGTTGCAGGGAGCAATCAGCCCCAGCATTTT
CSVAGSNQPQHF
>TRBD1|-|TRBJ1-2|TRBV5-4
TGTGCCAGCAGCTTGGAGGGGACAGGGATCGGGGGCTACACCTTC
CASSLEGTGIGGYTF
>TRBD2|-|TRBJ2-3|TRBV5-5
TGTGCCAGCAGCTTACTGACTAGCGGGACAGATACGCAGTATTTT
CASSLLTSGTDTQYF
>TRBD2|-|TRBJ2-3|TRBV28
TGTGCCAGCAGGTCCTCCGGGACTATCGGCCGCACAGATACGCAGTATTTT
CASRSSGTIGRTDTQYF
>-|-|TRBJ1-3|TRBV5-5
TGTGCCAGCAGCTTGGTGGGGGGCTCTGGAAACACCATATATTTT
CASSLVGGSGNTIYF
>TRBD2|-|TRBJ2-1|TRBV19
TGTGCCAGTAGTTTGTCAAGAGGGAGGGCCAACAATGAGCAGTTCTTC
CASSLSRGRANNEQFF
>-|-|TRBJ2-3|TRBV6-2/TRBV6-3
TGTGCCAGCACCCCGATGGGGAGAACTAGCACAGATACGCAGTATTTT
CASTPMGRTSTDTQYF
>-|-|TRBJ2-1|TRBV3-1/TRBV3-2
TGTGCCAGCAGCTCCCCCCTTGGGAGCTCCTACAATGAGCAGTTCTTC
CASSSPLGSSYNEQFF
>TRBD1|-|TRBJ2-1|TRBV6-5
TGTGCCAGCAGCAGGGACAGTTACTACAATGAGCAGTTCTTC
CASSRDSYYNEQFF
>-|once|TRBJ2-3|TRBV19
TGTGCCAGTAGTATTACTATGCCTTACACAGATACGCAGTATTTT
CASSITMPYTDTQYF
>-|-|TRBJ1-6|TRBV7-2
TGTGCCAGCAGCTTAGATCGGGGTAGTAATTCACCCCTCCACTTT
CASSLDRGSNSPLHF
>-|-|TRBJ2-2|TRBV4-2
TGTGCCAGCAGCCAAGAGGGGCAGACGAACACCGGGGAGCTGTTTTTT
CASSQEGQTNTGELFF
>TRBD1|-|TRBJ1-6|TRBV18
TGTGCCAGCTCACAAGGACAGGGCGCGGGTTCACCCCTCCACTTT
CASSQGQGAGSPLHF
>-|-|TRBJ1-2|TRBV10-3
TGTGCCATCACCGCAGAGGGTATTTACTCGGGCTACACCTTC
CAITAEGIYSGYTF
>-|-|TRBJ2-1|TRBV4-1
TGCGCCAGCAGCGCAACCAGGGGTTCGTTCAATGAGCAGTTCTTC
CASSATRGSFNEQFF
>-|once|TRBJ2-5|TRBV7-2
TGTGCCAGCAGCTTAGCGCCCGCCGTCAGGGGCAGCCACTTC
CASSLAPAVRGSHF
>-|-|TRBJ2-3|TRBV10-1
TGCGCCAGCAGTAAGTCTCCGAGCCCAGATACGCAGTATTTT
CASSKSPSPDTQYF
>-|-|TRBJ1-1|TRBV7-3
TGTGCCAGCAGCTTAACTGGGCAGGCCCACACTGAAGCTTTCTTT
CASSLTGQAHTEAFF
>-|-|TRBJ2-5|TRBV18
TGTGCCAGCTCACGAGCCCGGGGTTGGGAGACCCAGTACTTC
CASSRARGWETQYF
>TRBD1|-|TRBJ1-2|TRBV9
TGTGCCAGCAGCGGCCCGCCGCCGACGGGACAGGGCTATGGCTACACCTTC
CASSGPPPTGQGYGYTF
>TRBD1|-|TRBJ2-4|TRBV30
TGTGCCTGCTCGACGACAGGGGTGGCGAACATTCAGTACTTC
CACSTTGVANIQYF
>TRBD1|-|TRBJ1-5|TRBV7-9
TGTGCCAGCAGCCAACAGGGGACGGGCAATCAGCCCCAGCATTTT
CASSQQGTGNQPQHF
>-|-|TRBJ1-6|TRBV7-3
TGTGCCAGCAGCCTAGGAGCAAACAATTCACCCCTCCACTTT
CASSLGANNSPLHF
>TRBD1|few|TRBJ1-2|TRBV19
TGTGCCAGTAGTATTCCGGGACAGCCTAACTATGGCTACACCTTC
CASSIPGQPNYGYTF
>TRBD2|-|TRBJ2-5|TRBV2
TGTGCCAGCAGTGAGGCCCGCGGGGGACAAGAGACCCAGTACTTC
CASSEARGGQETQYF
>TRBD1|-|TRBJ1-4|TRBV24-1
TGTGCCACCAGTGACCCGTCACAGGGGGTCGAAGGAAAACTGTTTTTT
CATSDPSQGVEGKLFF
>-|few|TRBJ1-2|TRBV5-1
TGCGCCAGCAGCCCGCCCGTTGAGGGAGGCTACACCTTC
CASSPPVEGGYTF
>TRBD2|-|TRBJ2-3|TRBV4-2
TGTGCCAGCAGCCAAGAGGCTAGCGGGAGGGCAGATACGCAGTATTTT
CASSQEASGRADTQYF
>TRBD2|-|TRBJ2-3|TRBV19
TGTGCCAGTATGAGCGGGGGGCCCAGCACAGATACGCAGTATTTT
CASMSGGPSTDTQYF
>-|-|TRBJ1-6|TRBV2
TGTGCCAGCAGTCTGTCAGGGGTTCTTTCACCCCTCCACTTT
CASSLSGVLSPLHF
>-|-|TRBJ1-2|TRBV6-5
TGTGCCAGCAGTTACTCGAAGGGAACAGGGCTCTTTGGCTACACCTTC
CASSYSKGTGLFGYTF
>-|-|TRBJ1-6|TRBV28
TGTGCCAGCGTCGACAGGTCCTATAATTCACCCCTCCACTTT
CASVDRSYNSPLHF
>-|few|TRBJ1-1|TRBV14
TGTGCCAGCGCGACAGGTCCCGAACGGTCCACTGAAGCTTTCTTT
CASATGPERSTEAFF
>TRBD2|-|TRBJ2-1|TRBV6-5
TGTGCCAGCACGCCTAGCGGGAACTTGAATGAGCAGTTCTTC
CASTPSGNLNEQFF
>TRBD1|-|TRBJ2-5|TRBV27
TGTGCCAGCAGTTTATTAGGGGGCGGAGAGACCCAGTACTTC
CASSLLGGGETQYF
>-|few|TRBJ1-3|TRBV4-1
TGCGCCAGCAGCCTGGAGACAGTCTCTGGAAACACCATATATTTT
CASSLETVSGNTIYF
>-|-|TRBJ1-2|TRBV9
TGTGCCAGCAGCGTCGATGTTCAGGGATACGGCTATGGCTACACCTTC
CASSVDVQGYGYGYTF
>-|-|TRBJ2-2|TRBV7-2
TGTGCCAGCAGCTTGAACTTCCAGCGAAACACCGGGGAGCTGTTTTTT
CASSLNFQRNTGELFF
>TRBD1|few|TRBJ1-3|TRBV30
TGTGCCTGGAGTGTCGGACAGGGCGTTGGAAACACCATATATTTT
CAWSVGQGVGNTIYF
>TRBD1|-|TRBJ1-2|TRBV24-1
TGTGCCACCAGTCGACAGGGGTGGAGTGGCTACACCTTC
CATSRQGWSGYTF
>-|-|TRBJ2-1|TRBV5-1
TGCGCCAGCAGCGTTAGCGGCAGCTCCTACAATGAGCAGTTCTTC
CASSVSGSSYNEQFF
>-|-|TRBJ2-2|TRBV5-1
TGCGCCAGCAGCTTTGGAGCGGGGAACACCGGGGAGCTGTTTTTT
CASSFGAGNTGELFF
>-|-|TRBJ1-1|TRBV18
TGTGCCAGCTCACCACTCCAGAACACTGAAGCTTTCTTT
CASSPLQNTEAFF
>-|few|TRBJ1-4|TRBV7-9
TGTGCCAGCAGCTTACCATCTGGGGGCCTTAATGAAAAACTGTTTTTT
CASSLPSGGLNEKLFF
>-|once|TRBJ2-3|TRBV24-1
TGTGCCACCAGTGATTTTGCGGTAAGCACAGATACGCAGTATTTT
CATSDFAVSTDTQYF
>TRBD1|-|TRBJ1-2|TRBV29-1
TGCAGCTCAATAATCCGGGACAGGGGGATCGGGGACTATGGCTACACCTTC
CSSIIRDRGIGDYGYTF
>-|-|TRBJ1-2|TRBV4-2
TGTGCCAGCAGCCAAGATCTAGGCCTGGGTCGGAGCTATGGCTACACCTTC
CASSQDLGLGRSYGYTF
>-|-|TRBJ1-1|TRBV2
TGTGCCAGCAGTGAAAACTCGGTGAACACTGAAGCTTTCTTT
CASSENSVNTEAFF
>TRBD2|-|TRBJ2-1|TRBV29-1
TGCAGCGTTGAAGTACTAGCGGGCAGCTCCTACAATGAGCAGTTCTTC
CSVEVLAGSSYNEQFF
>-|-|TRBJ2-3|TRBV6-5
TGTGCCAGCAGTTACGGGGACTCACGTTCAGATACGCAGTATTTT
CASSYGDSRSDTQYF
>-|-|TRBJ1-1|TRBV10-3
TGTGCCATCAGTGAGTCGAAGGACAGCGAAGCTTTCTTT
CAISESKDSEAFF
>-|-|TRBJ1-1|TRBV24-1
TGTGCCACCAGTGCCTCACCCCCGGGGTCCGAAGCTTTCTTT
CATSASPPGSEAFF
>TRBD1|once|TRBJ2-6|TRBV5-1
TGCGCCAGCAGCCGTACCGGGACAGGGAACTCTGGGGCCAACGTCCTGACTTTC
CASSRTGTGNSGANVLTF